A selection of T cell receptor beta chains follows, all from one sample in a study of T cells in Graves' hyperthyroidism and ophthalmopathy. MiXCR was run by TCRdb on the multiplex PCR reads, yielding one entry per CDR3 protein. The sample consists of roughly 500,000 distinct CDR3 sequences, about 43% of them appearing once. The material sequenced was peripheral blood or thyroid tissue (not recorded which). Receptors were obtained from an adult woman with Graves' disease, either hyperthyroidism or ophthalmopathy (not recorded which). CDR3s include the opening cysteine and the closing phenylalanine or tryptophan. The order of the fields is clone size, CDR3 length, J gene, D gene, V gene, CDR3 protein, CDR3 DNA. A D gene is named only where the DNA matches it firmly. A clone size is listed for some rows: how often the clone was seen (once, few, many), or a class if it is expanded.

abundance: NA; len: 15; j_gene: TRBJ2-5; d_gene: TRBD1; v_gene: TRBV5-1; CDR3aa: CASRPTGEVGETQYF; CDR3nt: TGTGCCAGCAGACCGACAGGGGAAGTCGGGGAGACCCAGTACTTC
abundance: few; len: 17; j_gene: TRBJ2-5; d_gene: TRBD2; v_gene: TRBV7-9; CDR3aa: CASSPGLAGWYQETQYF; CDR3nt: TGTGCCAGCAGTCCTGGACTAGCGGGGTGGTACCAAGAGACCCAGTACTTC
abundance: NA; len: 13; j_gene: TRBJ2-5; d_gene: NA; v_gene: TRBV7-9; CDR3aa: CASNTGPQETQYF; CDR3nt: TGTGCCAGCAATACAGGTCCCCAAGAGACCCAGTACTTC
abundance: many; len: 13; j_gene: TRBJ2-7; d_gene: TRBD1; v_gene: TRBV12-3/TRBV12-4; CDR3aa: CASRLTGSYEQYF; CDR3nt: TGTGCCAGCAGACTGACAGGGTCCTACGAGCAGTACTTC
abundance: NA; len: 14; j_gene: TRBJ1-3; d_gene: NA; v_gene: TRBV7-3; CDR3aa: CASSLTGSGETIYF; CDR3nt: TGTGCCAGCAGCCTAACGGGGAGCGGAGAGACCATATATTTT
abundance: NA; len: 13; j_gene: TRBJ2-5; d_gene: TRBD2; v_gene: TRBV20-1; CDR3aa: CSAIGTTKETQYF; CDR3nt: TGCAGTGCTATTGGGACTACCAAAGAGACCCAGTACTTC
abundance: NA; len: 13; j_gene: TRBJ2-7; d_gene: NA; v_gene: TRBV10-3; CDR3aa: CAIRTVSSYEQYF; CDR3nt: TGTGCCATCAGGACAGTTTCCTCCTACGAGCAGTACTTC
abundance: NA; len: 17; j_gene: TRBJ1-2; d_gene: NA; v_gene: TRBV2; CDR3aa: CASREAAGQRFLYGYTF; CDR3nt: TGTGCCAGCAGAGAAGCGGCAGGGCAAAGGTTCCTATATGGCTACACCTTC
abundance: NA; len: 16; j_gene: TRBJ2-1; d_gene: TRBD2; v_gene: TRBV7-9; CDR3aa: CASSLSGAISYNEQFF; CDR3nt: TGTGCCAGCAGCTTAAGCGGGGCGATTTCCTACAATGAGCAGTTCTTC
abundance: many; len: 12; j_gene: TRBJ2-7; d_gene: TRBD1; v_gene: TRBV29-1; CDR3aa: CSVRTGLSEQYF; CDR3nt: TGCAGCGTTAGGACAGGGTTGAGCGAGCAGTACTTC
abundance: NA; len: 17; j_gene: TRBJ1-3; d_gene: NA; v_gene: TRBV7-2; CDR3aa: CASSYRLGGHSGNTIYF; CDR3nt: TGTGCCAGCAGCTATAGATTGGGCGGACACTCTGGAAACACCATATATTTT
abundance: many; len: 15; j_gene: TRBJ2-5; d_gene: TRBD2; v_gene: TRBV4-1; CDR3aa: CASSPSSGRGETQYF; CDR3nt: TGCGCCAGCAGCCCCTCTAGCGGGAGAGGAGAGACCCAGTACTTC
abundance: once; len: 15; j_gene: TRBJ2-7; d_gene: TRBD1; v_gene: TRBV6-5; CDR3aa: CASSSTGTGLYEQYF; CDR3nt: TGTGCCAGCAGTTCGACCGGGACAGGGCTGTACGAGCAGTACTTC
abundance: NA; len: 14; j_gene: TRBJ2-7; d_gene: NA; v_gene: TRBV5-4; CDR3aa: CASSLDRRTYEQYF; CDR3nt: TGTGCCAGCAGCTTGGACCGCAGAACCTACGAGCAGTACTTC
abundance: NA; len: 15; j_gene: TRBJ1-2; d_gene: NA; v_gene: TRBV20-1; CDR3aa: CSARAGSDQGYGYTF; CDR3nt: TGCAGTGCTAGGGCCGGGTCCGACCAGGGCTATGGCTACACCTTC
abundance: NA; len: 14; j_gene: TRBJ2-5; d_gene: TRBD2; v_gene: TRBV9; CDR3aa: CASSVAAGEETQCF; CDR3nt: TGTGCCAGCAGCGTAGCGGCGGGGGAAGAGACCCAGTGCTTC
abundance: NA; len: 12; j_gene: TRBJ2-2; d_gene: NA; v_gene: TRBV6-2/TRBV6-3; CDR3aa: CASSYGQGELFF; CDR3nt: TGTGCCAGCAGTTACGGACAGGGGGAGCTGTTTTTT
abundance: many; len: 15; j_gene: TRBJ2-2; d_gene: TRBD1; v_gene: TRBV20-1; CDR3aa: CSARDDRGVTGELFF; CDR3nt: TGCAGTGCTAGAGATGACAGGGGAGTTACCGGGGAGCTGTTTTTT
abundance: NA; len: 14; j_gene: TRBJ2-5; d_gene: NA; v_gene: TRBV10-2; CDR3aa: CATSATLAQETQYF; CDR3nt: TGCGCCACCTCGGCTACATTGGCCCAAGAGACCCAGTACTTC
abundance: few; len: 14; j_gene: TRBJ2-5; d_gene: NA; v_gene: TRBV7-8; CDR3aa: CASSPGTKQETQYF; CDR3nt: TGTGCCAGCAGCCCTGGGACGAAACAAGAGACCCAGTACTTC
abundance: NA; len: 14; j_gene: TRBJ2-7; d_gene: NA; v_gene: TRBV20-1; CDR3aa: CSARGSAFRYEQYF; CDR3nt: TGCAGTGCTAGAGGGTCAGCCTTTCGCTACGAGCAGTACTTC
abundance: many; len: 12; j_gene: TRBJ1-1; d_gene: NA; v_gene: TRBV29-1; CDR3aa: CSVAQGGTEAFF; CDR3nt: TGCAGCGTCGCACAGGGAGGCACTGAAGCTTTCTTT
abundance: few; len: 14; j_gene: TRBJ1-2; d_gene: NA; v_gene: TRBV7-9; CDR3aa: CASSPDRTYGGYTF; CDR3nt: TGCGCCAGCAGCCCCGACAGGACCTACGGGGGCTACACCTTC
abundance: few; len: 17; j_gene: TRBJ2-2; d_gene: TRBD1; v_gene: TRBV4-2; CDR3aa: CASSQQTGTANTGELFF; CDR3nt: TGTGCCAGCAGCCAACAAACCGGGACAGCGAACACCGGGGAGCTGTTTTTT
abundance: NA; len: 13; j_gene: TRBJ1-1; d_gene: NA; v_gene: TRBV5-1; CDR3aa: CASGGQTNTGAFF; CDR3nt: TGCGCCAGCGGGGGACAAACGAACACTGGAGCCTTCTTT